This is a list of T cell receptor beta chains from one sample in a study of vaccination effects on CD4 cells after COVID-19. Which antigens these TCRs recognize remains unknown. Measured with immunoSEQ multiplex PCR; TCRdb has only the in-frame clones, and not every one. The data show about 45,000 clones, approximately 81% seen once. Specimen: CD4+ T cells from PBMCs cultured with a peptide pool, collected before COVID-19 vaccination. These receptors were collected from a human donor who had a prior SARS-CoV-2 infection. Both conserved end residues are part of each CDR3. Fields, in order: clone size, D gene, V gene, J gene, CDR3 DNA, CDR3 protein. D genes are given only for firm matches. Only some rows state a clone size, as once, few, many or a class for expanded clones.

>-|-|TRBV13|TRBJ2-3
TGTGCCAGCAGCTTAGGCGGTACGCAGTATTTT
CASSLGGTQYF
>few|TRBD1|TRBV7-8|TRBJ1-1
TGTGCCAGCAGCTTAGTGCCGAGGACAGGGGGTGCCGGAGCTTTCTTT
CASSLVPRTGGAGAFF
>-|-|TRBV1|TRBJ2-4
TGCACCAGCAGCCTGTCGGTTCGCGGGAGAGGGGCCGGAGCCAAAAACATTCAGTACTTC
CTSSLSVRGRGAGAKNIQYF
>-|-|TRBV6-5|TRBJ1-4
TGTGCCAGCCGTCAGGGCGATGAAAAACTGTTTTTT
CASRQGDEKLFF
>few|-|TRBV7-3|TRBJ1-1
TGTGCCAGCAGCTTGTTTACCGGAACTGAAGCTTTCTTT
CASSLFTGTEAFF
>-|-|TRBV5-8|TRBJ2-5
TGTGCCAGCAGCCTCCGACTAGGCAAGGAGTACTTC
CASSLRLGKEYF
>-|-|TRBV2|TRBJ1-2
TGTGCCAGCAGTGAAGCCGAAGCCGATCACTATGGCTACACCTTC
CASSEAEADHYGYTF
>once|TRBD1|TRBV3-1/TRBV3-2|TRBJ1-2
TGTGCCAGCAGCTATCTGGACAGGGCCCCAGCTAACTATGGCTACACCTTC
CASSYLDRAPANYGYTF
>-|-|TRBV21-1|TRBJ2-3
TGTGCCAGCAGCAATTGGCGGGGGGGCCCAGATACGCAGTATTTT
CASSNWRGGPDTQYF
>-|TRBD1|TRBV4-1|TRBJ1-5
TGCGCCAGCAGACCGGGACAGGTTAGCAATCAGCCCCAGCATTTT
CASRPGQVSNQPQHF